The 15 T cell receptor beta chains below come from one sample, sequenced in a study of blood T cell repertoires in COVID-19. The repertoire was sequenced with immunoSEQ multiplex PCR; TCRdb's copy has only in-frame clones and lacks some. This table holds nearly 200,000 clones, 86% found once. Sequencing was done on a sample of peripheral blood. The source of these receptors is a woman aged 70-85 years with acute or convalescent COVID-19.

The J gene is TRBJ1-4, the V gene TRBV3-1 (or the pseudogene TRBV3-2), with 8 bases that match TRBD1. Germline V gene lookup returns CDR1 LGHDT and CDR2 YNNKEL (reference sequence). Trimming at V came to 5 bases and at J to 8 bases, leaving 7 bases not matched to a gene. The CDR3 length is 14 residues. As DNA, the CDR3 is TGTGCCAGCAGCGGCAGGGGGCAAGGAGAAAAACTGTTTTTT. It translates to CASSGRGQGEKLFF.

CDR3 in DNA: TGTGCCAGCAGTTATCCGGGGAACCTTTACGAGCAGTACTTC. Protein sequence: CASSYPGNLYEQYF. The rearrangement joins TRBV6-2 or TRBV6-3 to TRBJ2-7; D possibly corresponds to TRBD2 (5 bases). Trimming took 3 bases from V and 4 from J, leaving 13 bases between them. This CDR3 is built from 14 residues. Per germline, CDR1 MNHEY and CDR2 SVGEGT.

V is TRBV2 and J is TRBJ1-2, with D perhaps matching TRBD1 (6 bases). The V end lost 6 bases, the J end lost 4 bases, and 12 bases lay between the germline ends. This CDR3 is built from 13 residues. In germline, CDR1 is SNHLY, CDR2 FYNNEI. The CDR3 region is CASREWGPYGYTF. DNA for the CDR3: TGTGCCAGCAGAGAATGGGGGCCCTATGGCTACACCTTC.

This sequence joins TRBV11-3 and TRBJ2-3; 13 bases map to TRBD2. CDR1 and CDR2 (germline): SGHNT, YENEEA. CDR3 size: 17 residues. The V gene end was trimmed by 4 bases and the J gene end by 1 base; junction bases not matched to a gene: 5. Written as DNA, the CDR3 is TGTGCCAGCAGCTGGACTAGCGGGAGTGGTGGCACAGATACGCAGTATTTT. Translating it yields CASSWTSGSGGTDTQYF.

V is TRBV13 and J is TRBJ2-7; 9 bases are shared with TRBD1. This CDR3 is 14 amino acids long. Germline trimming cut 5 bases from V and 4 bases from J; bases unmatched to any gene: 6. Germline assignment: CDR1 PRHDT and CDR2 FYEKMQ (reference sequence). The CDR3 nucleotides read TGTGCCAGCAGCCCCCCGGGACAGGGATACGAGCAGTACTTC. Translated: CASSPPGQGYEQYF.

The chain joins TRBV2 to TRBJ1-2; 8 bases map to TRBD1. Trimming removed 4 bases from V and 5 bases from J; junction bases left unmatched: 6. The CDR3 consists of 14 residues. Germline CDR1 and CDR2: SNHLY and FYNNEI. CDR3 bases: TGTGCCAGCAGTGCCGTGACAGGGGATTATGGCTACACCTTC. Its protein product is CASSAVTGDYGYTF.

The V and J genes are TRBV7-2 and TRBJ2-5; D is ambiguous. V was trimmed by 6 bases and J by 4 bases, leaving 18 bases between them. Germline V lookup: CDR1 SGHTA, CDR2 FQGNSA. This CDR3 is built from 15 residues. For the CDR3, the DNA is TGTGCCAGCAGATTCAGTACCTCTACGGGAGAGACCCAGTACTTC. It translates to CASRFSTSTGETQYF.

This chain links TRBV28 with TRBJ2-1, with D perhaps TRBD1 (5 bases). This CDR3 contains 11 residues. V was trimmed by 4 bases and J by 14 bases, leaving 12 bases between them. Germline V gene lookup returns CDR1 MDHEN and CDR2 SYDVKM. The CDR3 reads CASSSSRVEFF. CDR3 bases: TGTGCCAGCAGTTCCTCCAGGGTGGAGTTCTTC.

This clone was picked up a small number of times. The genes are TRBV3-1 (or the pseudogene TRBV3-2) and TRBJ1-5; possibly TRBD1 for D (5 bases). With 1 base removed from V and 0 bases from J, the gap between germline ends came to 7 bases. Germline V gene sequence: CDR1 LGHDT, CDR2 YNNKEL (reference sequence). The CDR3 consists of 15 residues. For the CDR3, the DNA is TGTGCCAGCAGCCAAGGACAGAGTAGCAATCAGCCCCAGCATTTT. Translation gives CASSQGQSSNQPQHF.

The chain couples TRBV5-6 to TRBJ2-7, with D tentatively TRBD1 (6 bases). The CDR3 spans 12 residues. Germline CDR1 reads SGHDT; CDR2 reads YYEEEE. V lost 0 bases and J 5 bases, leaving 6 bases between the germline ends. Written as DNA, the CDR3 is TGTGCCAGCAGCTTGGACAGGGACGAGCAGTACTTC. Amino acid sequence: CASSLDRDEQYF.

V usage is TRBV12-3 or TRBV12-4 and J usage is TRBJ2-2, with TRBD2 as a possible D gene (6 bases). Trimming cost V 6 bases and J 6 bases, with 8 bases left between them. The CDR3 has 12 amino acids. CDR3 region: CASRREAGELFF. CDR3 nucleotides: TGTGCCAGCAGGAGGGAGGCCGGGGAGCTGTTTTTT.

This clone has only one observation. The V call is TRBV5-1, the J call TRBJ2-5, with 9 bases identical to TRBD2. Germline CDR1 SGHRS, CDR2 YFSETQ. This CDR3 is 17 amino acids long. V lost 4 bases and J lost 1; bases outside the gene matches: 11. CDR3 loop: CASSPLRLAATQETQYF. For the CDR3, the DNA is TGCGCCAGCAGCCCGCTACGACTAGCGGCCACCCAAGAGACCCAGTACTTC. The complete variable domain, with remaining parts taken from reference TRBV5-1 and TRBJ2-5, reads KAGVTQTPRYLIKTRGQQVTLSCSPISGHRSVSWYQQTPGQGLQFLFEYFSETQRNKGNFPGRFSGRQFSNSRSEMNVSTLELGDSALYLCASSPLRLAATQETQYFGPGTRLLVL.

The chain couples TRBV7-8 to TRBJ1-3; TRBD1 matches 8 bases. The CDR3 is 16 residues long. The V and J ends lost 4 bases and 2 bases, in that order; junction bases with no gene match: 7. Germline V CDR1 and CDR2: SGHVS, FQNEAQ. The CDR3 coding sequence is TGTGCCAGCAGCTACGACAGGGGCCCCACTGGAAACACCATATATTTT. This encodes CASSYDRGPTGNTIYF.

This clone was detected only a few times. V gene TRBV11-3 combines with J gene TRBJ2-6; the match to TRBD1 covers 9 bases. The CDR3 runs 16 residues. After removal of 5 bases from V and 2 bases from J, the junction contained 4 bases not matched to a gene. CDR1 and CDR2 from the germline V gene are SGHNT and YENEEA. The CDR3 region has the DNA TGTGCCAGCAGCGCCAGGACAGGGGCTGGGGCCAACGTCCTGACTTTC. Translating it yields CASSARTGAGANVLTF.

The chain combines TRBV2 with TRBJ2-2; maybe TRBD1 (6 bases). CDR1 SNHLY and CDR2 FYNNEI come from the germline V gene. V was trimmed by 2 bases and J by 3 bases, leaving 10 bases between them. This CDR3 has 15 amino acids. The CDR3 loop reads CASSELGQDTGELFF. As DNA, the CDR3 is TGTGCCAGCAGTGAACTGGGACAAGACACCGGGGAGCTGTTTTTT. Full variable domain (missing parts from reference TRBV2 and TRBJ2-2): EPEVTQTPSHQVTQMGQEVILRCVPISNHLYFYWYRQILGQKVEFLVSFYNNEISEKSEIFDDQFSVERPDGSNFTLKIRSTKLEDSAMYFCASSELGQDTGELFFGEGSRLTVL.